The present T cell receptor beta chain was sequenced within a study of shared clonotypes between healthy human individuals. Looking at the study overall: Samples came from a couple of female and a few male donors aged 18 to 49. The study used three CD4 naive, three CD4 memory, two CD8 naive and one CD8 memory plate per donor. Broader study findings: The diversity represented, both genetic and in exposure history, was limited by few donors.

This clone was seen a few times. Its antigen is not known. Healthy and HIV-negative, the adult donors had no recent acute infections or vaccinations. Using immunoSEQ multiplex PCR, the repertoire was profiled, and TCRdb retains in-frame clones only, with some absent. The sample consists of around 2.5 million clones, 93% of them appearing once. The CDR3 runs 14 residues. The V gene's germline CDR1 is MNHNS and CDR2 SASEGT. The V end was cut by 3 bases, the J end by 5 bases, with 13 bases between. The chain uses TRBV6-1 and TRBJ2-5; D remains ambiguous. This receptor was taken from a young man in good health. Some clones in this sample may be carry-over from other donors' samples. Material for sequencing was naive CD4+ T cells from PBMCs. Documented subset: CD45RA+ positively selected. The CDR3 DNA reads as TGTGCCAGCAGTGACTGGGTGGCGGCGGAGACCCAGTACTTC. Translation: CASSDWVAAETQYF.